Listed below are T cell receptor beta chains from one sample, sequenced in a study of T cell repertoires in cytomegalovirus infection. Each CDR3 protein is one row after TCRdb ran MiXCR on the reads. The sample records fewer than 1,000,000 distinct CDR3 sequences, around 31% being singletons. Antigens of these TCRs are unknown. The sequencing here drew on cultured CD8+ T cells from PBMCs, taken from culture after CMV antigen stimulation. These receptors came from a human donor in good health (CMV status not recorded). Some clones in this sample may be carry-over from other donors' samples. Each CDR3 is given with its conserved first and last residue. The order of the fields is J gene, V gene, D gene, clone size, CDR3 DNA, CDR3 protein. A D gene is named only where the DNA matches it firmly. Size values are once, few and many counts, or a class for expanded clones, and some rows have none.

>TRBJ1-5|TRBV12-3/TRBV12-4|TRBD1|-
TGTGCCAGCAGTTTTGAAGGACAGGGGTTAATTCTAGGCGATCAGCCCCAGCATTTT
CASSFEGQGLILGDQPQHF
>TRBJ2-7|TRBV13|TRBD1|-
TGTGCCAGCAGCTTAGGCCTAAGTGGGACAGGGTTCTACGAGCAGTACTTC
CASSLGLSGTGFYEQYF
>TRBJ1-5|TRBV5-8|-|few
TGTGCCAGCAGCCAGGTGAAACGCAATCAGCCCCAGCATTTT
CASSQVKRNQPQHF
>TRBJ2-6|TRBV18|-|once
TGTGCCAGCTCACCCGAGGGCCTTCACTCCACTGGGGCCAACGTCCTGACTTTC
CASSPEGLHSTGANVLTF
>TRBJ1-1|TRBV27|TRBD1|-
TGTGCCAGCAGGTTGGGGGGGACAGGGGTTGAAGCTTTCTTT
CASRLGGTGVEAFF
>TRBJ2-7|TRBV5-5|-|-
TGTGCCAGCAGCTTGGCTTCCGGGCTAACCTACGAGCAGTACTTC
CASSLASGLTYEQYF
>TRBJ2-1|TRBV19|TRBD2|few
TGTGCCAGTAGAATAGCGGGGGTCAACTACAATGAGCAGTTCTTC
CASRIAGVNYNEQFF
>TRBJ2-1|TRBV20-1|TRBD2|-
TGCAGTGCTAGAGATCTCGAGAGCGGGGCACACAATGAGCAGTTCTTC
CSARDLESGAHNEQFF
>TRBJ2-3|TRBV12-3/TRBV12-4|-|-
TGTGCCAGCAGTTTAGACTGGGCCGATACGCAGTATTTT
CASSLDWADTQYF
>TRBJ2-1|TRBV6-6|-|few
TGTGCCAGCAGTTACTCAGTGGGTGGGGGCAATGAGCAGTTCTTC
CASSYSVGGGNEQFF
>TRBJ1-4|TRBV15|TRBD1|-
TGTGCCACCAACAGGGGCCCCGGACAGGGACCTAATGAAAAACTGTTTTTT
CATNRGPGQGPNEKLFF
>TRBJ1-2|TRBV9|TRBD1|-
TGTGCCAGCAGCGGGACAGGCAGTATCTATGGCTACACCTTC
CASSGTGSIYGYTF
>TRBJ2-1|TRBV18|-|-
TGTGCCAGCTCACCTCCCCAGGCCCCCTACAATGAGCAGTTCTTC
CASSPPQAPYNEQFF
>TRBJ2-1|TRBV4-1|TRBD1|-
TGCGCCAGCAGCCTACAGGGACAGAGCTACAATGAGCAGTTCTTC
CASSLQGQSYNEQFF
>TRBJ2-6|TRBV7-2|-|many
TGTGCCAGCAGCTTATACGCTGGGGCCAACGTCCTGACTTTC
CASSLYAGANVLTF
>TRBJ2-5|TRBV27|-|-
TGTGCCAGCAGTTATGCCGGGGTGGAGACCCAGTACTTC
CASSYAGVETQYF
>TRBJ1-6|TRBV9|-|-
TGTGCCAGCAGCCCTCGGGCTAGGGAGGGGATTTCACCCCTCCACTTT
CASSPRAREGISPLHF
>TRBJ2-5|TRBV19|-|-
TGTGCCAGTAGTATAAATACAGGGCCAGAGACCCAGTACTTC
CASSINTGPETQYF